A single sample gave rise to the 26 T cell receptor beta chains below, sequenced in a study of shared clonotypes between healthy human individuals. Produced via immunoSEQ multiplex PCR; TCRdb's table is partial and in-frame only. The repertoire holds 1.5 million to 1.9 million clones, with around 98% as singletons. The sequenced material came from naive CD4+ T cells sorted from blood. Subset reported: CD45RA+ positively selected. All receptors derive from a man aged 30 to 45 in good health.

This sequence joins TRBV18 and TRBJ2-5, with D maybe TRBD1 (6 bases). The CDR3 has 14 residues. The germline gives CDR1 KGHSH, CDR2 LQKENI. V dropped 3 bases and J dropped 4 bases, with 12 bases sitting between them. Here the CDR3 DNA reads TGTGCCAGCTCACCCAGGACAGACCGAGAGACCCAGTACTTC. The encoded protein is CASSPRTDRETQYF.

The gene calls are TRBV19 and TRBJ1-5; TRBD1 is a possible D gene (6 bases). V was shortened by 8 bases and J by 0 bases, with 17 bases between the two germline ends. Germline V gene sequence: CDR1 LNHDA, CDR2 SQIVND (reference sequence). This CDR3 is 16 amino acids long. CDR3 sequence (DNA): TGTGCCAGTTCGGGGGGGCCCCTATATAGCAATCAGCCCCAGCATTTT. Its translation: CASSGGPLYSNQPQHF.

The V call is TRBV6-5, the J call TRBJ2-7, with D tentatively TRBD2 (5 bases). Germline-derived CDR1 and CDR2 are MNHEY and SVGAGI. This CDR3 spans 12 amino acids. The V gene lost 2 bases and the J gene lost 3 bases, with 5 bases spanning the gap. CDR3 amino acids: CASSYEGYEQYF. The CDR3 DNA sequence: TGTGCCAGCAGTTACGAGGGCTACGAGCAGTACTTC.

In DNA, the CDR3 is TGTGCCAGCAGCTTGGCGGCGGGAGGCTCCTACGAGCAGTACTTC. It codes for CASSLAAGGSYEQYF. This rearrangement joins TRBV5-5 to TRBJ2-7, with TRBD2 identical over 8 bases. Trimming removed 0 bases from V and 0 bases from J; junction bases left unmatched: 2. Germline V CDR1 and CDR2: SGHKS, YYEKEE (reference sequence). The CDR3 consists of 15 residues.

The rearrangement uses TRBV5-1 and TRBJ2-2; 8 positions agree with TRBD1. The CDR3 spans 15 residues. Trimming cost V 6 bases and J 4 bases; bases outside gene matches: 8. Germline V gene data show CDR1 as SGHRS and CDR2 as YFSETQ. The CDR3 region has the DNA TGCGCCAGCAATCCCCCTGGACAGGGCACCGGGGAGCTGTTTTTT. This encodes CASNPPGQGTGELFF.

The rearrangement links TRBV30 to TRBJ2-7, with D possibly being TRBD1 or TRBD2 (5 bases each). Looked up from germline, CDR1 is GTSNPN and CDR2 is SVGIG (reference sequence). This CDR3 contains 13 residues. V shed 2 bases and J shed 6 bases, with 14 bases lying between them. CDR3 loop: CAWSLPGPREQYF. CDR3 in DNA: TGTGCCTGGAGTCTACCGGGGCCTCGCGAGCAGTACTTC.

J is TRBJ2-1 and V is TRBV6-4; 10 bases match TRBD2. CDR1 and CDR2 (germline): MRHNA, SNTAGT. This CDR3 has 16 amino acids. With 1 base clipped from V and 7 bases from J, the junction kept 7 bases outside the gene matches. CDR3: CASSDFKASGRNEQFF. Written as DNA, the CDR3 is TGTGCCAGCAGTGACTTTAAAGCTAGCGGGAGAAATGAGCAGTTCTTC.

V and J are TRBV6-1 and TRBJ2-3; the D gene is possibly TRBD2 (6 bases). CDR1 MNHNS and CDR2 SASEGT come from the germline V gene. This CDR3 is 13 amino acids long. The ends were cut back, 1 base at V and 4 bases at J, with 6 bases in the middle. The CDR3 region has the DNA TGTGCCAGCAGTGAAGGGAGGGCAGATACGCAGTATTTT. This encodes CASSEGRADTQYF.

The V call is TRBV2, the J call TRBJ2-1; TRBD2 matches at 8 bases. The ends lost 3 bases at V and 5 bases at J; junction bases unmatched: 12. The CDR3 totals 17 residues. CDR1 and CDR2 from the germline V gene are SNHLY and FYNNEI. The CDR3 DNA sequence: TGTGCCAGCAGTGAGTTAATTGGACTAGCTATTAACAATGAGCAGTTCTTC. As protein: CASSELIGLAINNEQFF. Complete variable domain (other parts from reference TRBV2 and TRBJ2-1): EPEVTQTPSHQVTQMGQEVILRCVPISNHLYFYWYRQILGQKVEFLVSFYNNEISEKSEIFDDQFSVERPDGSNFTLKIRSTKLEDSAMYFCASSELIGLAINNEQFFGPGTRLTVL.

The chain links TRBV5-1 to TRBJ1-1, with D uncertain. Trimming shortened V by 4 bases and J by 12 bases, and 25 bases separated the two germline ends. Germline V CDR1 and CDR2: SGHRS, YFSETQ. The CDR3 runs 15 residues. CDR3 residues: CASSPTQGSGLETFF. CDR3 coding DNA: TGCGCCAGCAGCCCAACCCAAGGTTCGGGCCTCGAGACTTTCTTT.

The gene calls are TRBV28 and TRBJ1-2, with TRBD1 matching over 7 bases. CDR1 and CDR2 from the germline V gene are MDHEN and SYDVKM. Trimming took 1 base from V and 8 from J; bases not matched to a gene: 16. The CDR3 contains 17 residues. CDR3 sequence: CASSLFWSGGYRIGYTF. The CDR3 DNA follows: TGTGCCAGCAGTTTATTCTGGTCAGGGGGATACCGCATAGGCTACACCTTC.

The CDR3 is CASSLSRTPTEQYF. The CDR3 DNA follows: TGCGCCAGCAGCTTGTCAAGGACACCGACGGAGCAGTACTTC. This chain connects TRBV5-1 to TRBJ2-7; the D gene is possibly TRBD1 (5 bases). V lost 1 base, J lost 7 bases, and 15 bases lay in between. CDR1 is SGHRS, CDR2 YFSETQ, per germline. CDR3 length equals 14 residues.

The chain uses TRBV14 and TRBJ2-7; either TRBD1 or TRBD2 may supply D (5 bases each). Germline-derived CDR1 and CDR2 are SGHDN and FVKESK. The germline V and J ends were trimmed by 4 bases and 2 bases, with 18 bases remaining between them. The CDR3 has 16 amino acids. The CDR3 reads CASSPQVVGTPYEQYF. The DNA of the CDR3 is TGTGCCAGCAGCCCCCAAGTCGTAGGGACCCCCTACGAGCAGTACTTC.

The chain carries TRBV9 and TRBJ2-5, with D perhaps being TRBD1 or TRBD2 (6 bases each). Germline assignment: CDR1 SGDLS and CDR2 YYNGEE. This CDR3 has 17 residues. The ends were cut back, 0 bases at V and 1 base at J, with 16 bases in the middle. The chain's CDR3 is CASSVDPIGGSQETQYF. The CDR3 coding sequence is TGTGCCAGCAGCGTAGACCCAATAGGGGGGTCCCAAGAGACCCAGTACTTC.

The chain is built from TRBV2 and TRBJ2-5, with 7 bases identical to TRBD1. The CDR3 is made up of 14 amino acids. The V and J ends lost 6 bases and 4 bases, in that order; junction bases with no gene match: 8. CDR1 is SNHLY and CDR2 is FYNNEI in the germline V gene. CDR3 loop: CASRAGTAGETQYF. Written as DNA, the CDR3 is TGTGCCAGCAGAGCCGGGACAGCAGGAGAGACCCAGTACTTC.

The chain combines TRBV15 with TRBJ2-1; 9 nucleotides line up with TRBD2. Germline-derived CDR1 and CDR2 are LNHNV and YYDKDF (reference sequence). The CDR3 totals 14 residues. J gave up 4 bases and V 9 bases, and 7 bases lay outside the gene matches. The CDR3 region is CATEASGNYNEQFF. CDR3 in DNA: TGTGCCACGGAGGCTAGCGGGAATTACAATGAGCAGTTCTTC.

This sequence joins TRBV18 and TRBJ2-3; 14 bases align to TRBD2. Germline V gene sequence: CDR1 KGHSH, CDR2 LQKENI. The V and J ends lost 3 bases and 3 bases, in that order; junction bases with no gene match: 8. The CDR3 runs to 18 residues. CDR3 sequence (DNA): TGTGCCAGCTCACCCCCGGGGACTAGCGGGAGTTGGACAGATACGCAGTATTTT. Translated, it gives CASSPPGTSGSWTDTQYF.

The genes are TRBV4-2 and TRBJ2-7; D tentatively reads TRBD1 or TRBD2 (5 bases each). CDR3 length: 15 residues. Trimming removed 0 bases from V and 4 bases from J, with 13 bases in between. From germline, CDR1 is LGHNA and CDR2 YNFKEQ. The CDR3 sequence: CASSQEGVLSYEQYF. For the CDR3, the DNA is TGTGCCAGCAGCCAAGAGGGGGTCTTGTCGTACGAGCAGTACTTC.

The genes are TRBV29-1 and TRBJ2-3, with D tentatively TRBD1 or TRBD2 (5 bases each). CDR1 is SQVTM and CDR2 is ANQGSEA in the germline V gene. The CDR3 has 15 amino acids. V shed 7 bases and J shed 3 bases, with 20 bases lying between them. CDR3 region: CSAARGPLHTDTQYF. The DNA of the CDR3 is TGCAGCGCCGCCCGGGGACCGCTGCATACAGATACGCAGTATTTT.

The chain joins TRBV27 to TRBJ2-7, with 10 positions matching TRBD1. CDR1 MNHEY and CDR2 SMNVEV come from the germline V gene (reference sequence). V lost 5 bases and J lost 2; bases outside the gene matches: 3. CDR3 length equals 14 residues. The CDR3 nucleotides are TGTGCCAGCAGTCAGGGACAGGGGACCTACGAGCAGTACTTC. It translates to CASSQGQGTYEQYF.

Concerning this clone itself: The sample contains more than one DNA sequence encoding this CDR3. The chain couples TRBV28 to TRBJ2-7; D uncertain. This CDR3 contains 13 residues. In germline, CDR1 is MDHEN, CDR2 SYDVKM. Trimming took off 1 base at V and 3 bases at J, with 7 bases between the two ends. In nucleotides, the CDR3 is TGTGCCAGCAGTTTATCAGGCTACTACGAGCAGTACTTC. This gives the protein CASSLSGYYEQYF.

The J gene is TRBJ2-3, the V gene TRBV11-2, with TRBD2 matching 7 bases. Germline-derived CDR1 and CDR2 are SGHAT and FQNNGV. This CDR3 region has 16 residues. Trimming removed 0 bases from V and 2 bases from J; junction bases left unmatched: 5. CDR3 in DNA: TGTGCCAGCAGCTTAGAAGGGAGCGGGATCACAGATACGCAGTATTTT. This sequence encodes CASSLEGSGITDTQYF.

Turning to this clone: At one of its ends the junction is not consistent with the germline gene, which may arise from a read error. V is TRBV15 and J is TRBJ2-7; 9 bases are shared with TRBD2. CDR3 size: 16 residues. CDR1 and CDR2 from the germline V gene are LNHNV and YYDKDF (reference sequence). The CDR3 sequence: CATSRDRVAGAYEQYF. Here the CDR3 DNA reads TGTGCCACTAGCAGAGATCGGGTAGCGGGAGCTTACGAGCAGTACTTC.

This chain connects TRBV2 to TRBJ1-1; tentatively, D is TRBD1 (5 bases). The CDR3 runs to 12 residues. V lost 8 bases and J 4 bases, leaving 11 bases between the germline ends. The germline V gene encodes CDR1 SNHLY and CDR2 FYNNEI. The CDR3 sequence is CASLVGGTEAFF. CDR3 in DNA: TGTGCCAGCCTCGTGGGGGGCACTGAAGCTTTCTTT.

The genes are TRBV6-6 and TRBJ2-1; D remains unclear. This CDR3 spans 13 amino acids. V shed 4 bases and J shed 8 bases, with 12 bases lying between them. CDR1 and CDR2 from the germline V gene are MNHNY and SVGAGI (reference sequence). In DNA, the CDR3 is TGTGCCAGCAGTTCCCTTTTGGGATATGAGCAGTTCTTC. Protein sequence: CASSSLLGYEQFF.

The chain combines TRBV4-1 with TRBJ1-2, with D tentatively TRBD1 (6 bases). The V gene's germline CDR1 is MGHRA and CDR2 YSYEKL. The length of the CDR3 is 16 residues. Trimming cost V 2 bases and J 0 bases, with 13 bases left between them. The CDR3 spells CASSQPTTGANYGYTF. The CDR3 DNA is TGCGCCAGCAGCCAACCAACGACAGGCGCTAACTATGGCTACACCTTC.